This TCR beta chain originates from a study of CD8 T cells in Susac syndrome. Trimming removed 3 bases from V and 3 bases from J, with 18 bases in between. This CDR3 is built from 16 residues. Per germline, CDR1 KGHSH and CDR2 LQKENI. Through negative isolation, CD4+ and CD8+ T cells were obtained, while TEMRA cells were enriched using FACS. With random hexamers, roughly 0.5 to 1 ug RNA was reverse transcribed. TCRdb analysed the immunoSEQ multiplex PCR reads with MiXCR anew, one entry per CDR3 protein. The table lists a few hundred thousand distinct CDR3 sequences, approximately 95% of them singletons, with 0.075% to 0.095% in the top ten. This clonotype was seen only once.

The clonotype comes from a human donor with multiple sclerosis. This chain joins TRBV18 and TRBJ2-7; possibly TRBD1 for D (6 bases). Sequencing was done on a sample of CD4+ T cells from PBMCs. The CDR3 loop is CASSPYQRTANYEQYF. The CDR3 nucleotides are TGTGCCAGCTCACCGTACCAACGGACAGCAAACTACGAGCAGTACTTC.